The clone carrying this T cell receptor beta chain came up many times. Indicated time point: healthy volunteer bleed at 6 weeks. Total RNA extraction was carried out from unfractionated whole blood. Germline CDR1 and CDR2: LGHNA and YNFKEQ. The ends were cut back, 3 bases at V and 3 bases at J, with 9 bases in the middle. This CDR3 is built from 13 residues. TCRdb re-called the RACE reads with MiXCR, one entry per CDR3 protein. The table has about 65,000 distinct CDR3 sequences, around 6.1% seen once. The entry originates in a study of human T cells and chemical hapten exposure. This sequence was found in a female donor in good health. Some clones in this sample may be carry-over from other donors' samples. This sequence joins TRBV4-2 and TRBJ2-7, with no clear D. Sequencing was performed on whole blood. The CDR3 region is CASSQDEYYEQYF. In DNA form, the CDR3 reads TGTGCCAGCAGCCAGGACGAATACTACGAGCAGTACTTC.